The rows below give T cell receptor beta chains drawn from one sample of a study of T cells of healthy individuals. TCRdb re-derived calls from the 5' RACE reads in MiXCR, one entry per CDR3 protein. The table lists tens of thousands of distinct CDR3 sequences, approximately 4.9% of them singletons. These receptor sequences come from a human donor in good health. CDR3s include the opening cysteine and the closing phenylalanine or tryptophan. The D gene is left open where the match is weak. Clone size is given for some rows only: seen once, a few or many times, or a class if the clone is expanded.

j_call: TRBJ1-5; cdr3_length: 15; clone_size: many; d_call: NA; v_call: TRBV7-2; cdr3_nt: TGTGCCAGCAGTCCAGGTGGATCAAGCAATCAGCCCCAGCATTTT; cdr3_aa: CASSPGGSSNQPQHF
j_call: TRBJ2-1; cdr3_length: 16; clone_size: many; d_call: NA; v_call: TRBV7-9; cdr3_nt: TGTGCCAGCAGAACGGGGGTGGGACAGAGCTACAATGAGCAGTTCTTC; cdr3_aa: CASRTGVGQSYNEQFF
j_call: TRBJ2-7; cdr3_length: 16; clone_size: NA; d_call: TRBD2; v_call: TRBV6-2/TRBV6-3; cdr3_nt: TGTGCCAGCAGTTACAATAGGACTAGCGGGAGCTACGAGCAGTACTTC; cdr3_aa: CASSYNRTSGSYEQYF
j_call: TRBJ2-3; cdr3_length: 15; clone_size: few; d_call: TRBD2; v_call: TRBV12-3/TRBV12-4; cdr3_nt: TGTGCCAGCAGTTTTGCACTAGCGGGCACAGATACGCAGTATTTT; cdr3_aa: CASSFALAGTDTQYF
j_call: TRBJ2-6; cdr3_length: 14; clone_size: many; d_call: NA; v_call: TRBV20-1; cdr3_nt: TGCAGTGTTAGACCTAACGAGGGGGCCAACGTCCTGACTTTC; cdr3_aa: CSVRPNEGANVLTF
j_call: TRBJ2-1; cdr3_length: 13; clone_size: medium-sized; d_call: TRBD1; v_call: TRBV29-1; cdr3_nt: TGCAGCGTGGCCGGACAGGGCTACAATGAGCAGTTCTTC; cdr3_aa: CSVAGQGYNEQFF
j_call: TRBJ2-3; cdr3_length: 14; clone_size: few; d_call: NA; v_call: TRBV14; cdr3_nt: TGTGCCAGCAGCCCCTGGCAGACTACAGATACGCAGTATTTT; cdr3_aa: CASSPWQTTDTQYF
j_call: TRBJ1-1; cdr3_length: 16; clone_size: few; d_call: NA; v_call: TRBV12-3/TRBV12-4; cdr3_nt: TGTGCCAGCAGTACGGGACTCCTGGGTGGGAACACTGAAGCTTTCTTT; cdr3_aa: CASSTGLLGGNTEAFF
j_call: TRBJ2-3; cdr3_length: 14; clone_size: many; d_call: NA; v_call: TRBV6-2/TRBV6-3; cdr3_nt: TGTGCCAGCAGACCTCCGGGGGCAGCAGATACGCAGTATTTT; cdr3_aa: CASRPPGAADTQYF
j_call: TRBJ2-7; cdr3_length: 13; clone_size: NA; d_call: NA; v_call: TRBV27; cdr3_nt: TGTGCCAGCAGTTCCGGGATGTCCTACGAGCAGTACTTC; cdr3_aa: CASSSGMSYEQYF
j_call: TRBJ2-1; cdr3_length: 12; clone_size: many; d_call: NA; v_call: TRBV12-3/TRBV12-4; cdr3_nt: TGTGCCAGCAGTGCAGGTAGGGGTGAGCAGTTCTTC; cdr3_aa: CASSAGRGEQFF
j_call: TRBJ2-5; cdr3_length: 15; clone_size: few; d_call: NA; v_call: TRBV12-3/TRBV12-4; cdr3_nt: TGTGCCAGCAGTTTCCTCGGCAGGGCAGAAGAGACCCAGTACTTC; cdr3_aa: CASSFLGRAEETQYF
j_call: TRBJ2-2; cdr3_length: 16; clone_size: few; d_call: TRBD1; v_call: TRBV18; cdr3_nt: TGTGCCAGCTCACCAAGCCGAGGACAGGGTACCGGGGAGCTGTTTTTT; cdr3_aa: CASSPSRGQGTGELFF
j_call: TRBJ2-1; cdr3_length: 14; clone_size: few; d_call: TRBD1; v_call: TRBV7-9; cdr3_nt: TGTGCCAGCAGCGCATGGGACAGGGGCAATGAGCAGTTCTTC; cdr3_aa: CASSAWDRGNEQFF
j_call: TRBJ2-2; cdr3_length: 15; clone_size: NA; d_call: NA; v_call: TRBV6-7; cdr3_nt: TGTGCCAGCACCCGTGACCGACGGGACACCGGGGAGCTGTTTTTT; cdr3_aa: CASTRDRRDTGELFF
j_call: TRBJ2-5; cdr3_length: 16; clone_size: many; d_call: TRBD2; v_call: TRBV3-1; cdr3_nt: TGTGCCAGCAGCCCCCGAGGCGGGGGGGCCCAAGAGACCCAGTACTTC; cdr3_aa: CASSPRGGGAQETQYF
j_call: TRBJ2-7; cdr3_length: 14; clone_size: many; d_call: TRBD1; v_call: TRBV5-1; cdr3_nt: TGCGCCAGCAGCGCGGGACAGGCCTACAAGGAGCAGTACTTC; cdr3_aa: CASSAGQAYKEQYF
j_call: TRBJ1-6; cdr3_length: 14; clone_size: NA; d_call: NA; v_call: TRBV7-2; cdr3_nt: TGTGCCAGCAGCTTTCAGGGGTTTGGTTCACCCCTCCACTTT; cdr3_aa: CASSFQGFGSPLHF